This T cell receptor (beta chain) was identified during a study of blood T cell repertoires in COVID-19. The V end lost 6 bases, the J end lost 6 bases, and 11 bases lay between the germline ends. Looked up from germline, CDR1 is SQVTM and CDR2 is ANQGSEA. This CDR3 has 11 residues. Some clones are missing from TCRdb's copy, which holds only in-frame ones; the method was immunoSEQ multiplex PCR. This table holds 50,000 to 65,000 clones, roughly 88% found once. Sequenced material: peripheral blood. The source is an older man with acute or convalescent COVID-19. V and J are TRBV29-1 and TRBJ1-2; tentative D call: TRBD1 (6 bases). CDR3 in DNA: TGCAGCGTGGGGGGGGCTGATGGCTACACCTTC. This sequence encodes CSVGGADGYTF. Combining the CDR3 with reference TRBV29-1 and TRBJ1-2 gives the whole variable domain SAVISQKPSRDICQRGTSLTIQCQVDSQVTMMFWYRQQPGQSLTLIATANQGSEATYESGFVIDKFPISRPNLTFSTLTVSNMSPEDSSIYLCSVGGADGYTFGSGTRLTVV.